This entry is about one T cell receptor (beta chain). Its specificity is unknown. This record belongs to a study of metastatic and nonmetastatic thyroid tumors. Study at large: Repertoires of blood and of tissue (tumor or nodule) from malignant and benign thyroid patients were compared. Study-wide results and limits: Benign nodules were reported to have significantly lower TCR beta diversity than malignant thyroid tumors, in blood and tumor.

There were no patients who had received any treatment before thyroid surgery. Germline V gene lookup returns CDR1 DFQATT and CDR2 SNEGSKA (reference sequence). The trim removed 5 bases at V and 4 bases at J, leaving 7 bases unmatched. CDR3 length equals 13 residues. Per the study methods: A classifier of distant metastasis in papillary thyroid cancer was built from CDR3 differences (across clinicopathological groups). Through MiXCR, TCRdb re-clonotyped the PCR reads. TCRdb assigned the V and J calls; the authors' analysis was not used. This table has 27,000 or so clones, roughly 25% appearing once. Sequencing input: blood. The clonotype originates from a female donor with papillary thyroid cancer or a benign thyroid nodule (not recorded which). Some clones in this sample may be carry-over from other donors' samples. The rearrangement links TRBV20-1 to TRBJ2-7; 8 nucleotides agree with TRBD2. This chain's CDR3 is CSAEGGLVYEQYF. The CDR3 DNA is TGCAGTGCTGAAGGGGGACTAGTGTACGAGCAGTACTTC.